This T cell receptor beta chain was sequenced in a study of immune evolution from preneoplasia to lung adenocarcinoma (dated by TCRdb to 2020 to 2022). In the study overall: HLA loss of heterozygosity was found in roughly 7% of AIS, about 16% of MIA and about a third of ADC lesions, and in no AAH lesions. A total of some 53 patients contributed TCR sequencing data. It was reported in the study that 85 to 120 samples were used for TCR sequencing. POLYSOLVER was used to infer Class I HLA alleles from exome data, while LOHHLA was used to detect allele-specific HLA loss. Resected precursor lesions (AAH, AIS, MIA) and invasive adenocarcinomas were compared with paired morphologically normal lung tissue. The immune data were combined with whole exome sequencing and methylation data from the same cohort of nodules. The sample size was set by how many specimens were available, not by a prior power calculation. The study combined immune gene expression, TCR sequencing and multiplex immunofluorescence to profile immune contexture across lung adenocarcinoma precursors and invasive adenocarcinoma. A total of some 55 patients with pulmonary nodules who underwent surgical resection were included in the overall cohort. Results and caveats for the whole study, not just this receptor: Top T cell clone frequencies were highest in normal lung and appeared to decrease progressively from AAH through AIS, MIA and invasive adenocarcinoma. Because all patients were from Japan and China, applicability to Western populations was uncertain. The findings were based on association rather than direct causation, and larger cohorts with long-term follow-up and longitudinal biopsies were deemed needed. Compared with EGFR-mutant or double wild-type lesions, KRAS-mutant nodules had the highest T cell clonality. Normal lung showed the highest clonality, whereas later-stage lesions appeared to have higher T cell density and diversity but lower clonality.

The patients had resection in Japan or China between the mid-2010s and the late 2010s. Two lung cancer pathologists independently reviewed H&E slides to confirm the histologic diagnosis of every case. Premalignant or tumor cells were enriched for nucleic acid extraction by macro-dissection performed after pathologic assessment. The AllPrep DNA/RNA FFPE Kit was used to isolate DNA from FFPE tissue. The immunoSEQ hsTCRbeta Kit was used to sequence TCR beta CDR3 regions from DNA. On the study's bioinformatics: TCR sequencing data were analysed with the ImmunoSEQ Analyzer. T cell clonality was defined as 1 minus Pielou's evenness computed on productive rearrangements. To measure T cell diversity, the inverse Simpson index was applied to productive templates. T cell density was TCR beta template counts normalized to usable DNA, estimated by amplifying and sequencing housekeeping genes. Two-sided Kruskal-Wallis tests were used to compare TCR metrics between histologic stages. The clones in this table, taken by TCRdb from immuneACCESS, are in-frame only. Not every clone is retained; where verified, under half of the shortfall comes from an unresolved V gene, and the cause of the rest is unknown. The V and J calls and clone size were taken over from that table, and D and trimming were inferred from the DNA. The sample contains under 10,000 clones, approximately 83% of them found a single time. About 2.9% of the sample belongs to the ten largest clones.

The CDR3 holds 15 amino acids from the cysteine to the phenylalanine. Just CDR3 DNA is preserved here, 45 bases in frame from base 1. CDR1 and CDR2 are drawn from the germline V gene: SGHVS, FQNEAQ. Unmatched junction bases come to 7, with V trimmed by 5 bases and J by 3 bases. With respect to this clone: What antigen it recognizes has not been identified. One base away there is no much larger clone; base qualities are not given.

Recombination linked TRBV7-8 to TRBJ1-3, with 7 middle bases fitting TRBD1. Specimen: FFPE minimally invasive lung adenocarcinoma tissue. Per the publication, the cell subset or site label means: micro-invasive lung adenocarcinoma (MIA). This receptor was identified in a person between 65 and 79 years old with lung adenocarcinoma. The nucleotide sequence is given as TGTGCCAGCAGCGTCGACAGGGCAGGTGGAAACACCATATATTTT. Its translation reads: CASSVDRAGGNTIYF.